Below, 10 T cell receptor beta chains from the same sample are listed, as sequenced in a study of early stage breast cancer tumors. Some clones are missing from TCRdb's copy, which holds only in-frame ones; the method was immunoSEQ multiplex PCR. The sample contains 11,000 to 15,000 clones, 70% to 80% of which appear only once. Sequences were obtained from normal breast tissue next to the tumor. The origin of the receptors is a person in their fifties with breast cancer.

The rearrangement joins TRBV6-5 to TRBJ1-6, with D perhaps TRBD1 (6 bases). The V end was cut by 2 bases, the J end by 6 bases, with 8 bases between. The CDR3 has 14 amino acids. Germline V gene data show CDR1 as MNHEY and CDR2 as SVGAGI. The CDR3 DNA follows: TGTGCCAGCAGTTACGGGGGGCCTAATTCACCCCTCCACTTT. Encoded protein: CASSYGGPNSPLHF.

This clone is a singleton in its sample. The V and J genes are TRBV19 and TRBJ1-5, with D possibly matching TRBD1 (6 bases). Germline CDR1 LNHDA, CDR2 SQIVND (reference sequence). The CDR3 consists of 13 residues. V was shortened by 11 bases and J by 3 bases, with 14 bases between the two germline ends. The CDR3, as DNA: TGTGCCGGGGCACAGGGCGTCAATCAGCCCCAGCATTTT. Protein: CAGAQGVNQPQHF.

The chain carries TRBV27 and TRBJ2-1; 8 bases are shared with TRBD1. Germline lookup yields CDR1 MNHEY and CDR2 SMNVEV (reference sequence). V trimming: 6 bases; J trimming: 6 bases; junction bases outside the gene matches: 4. The CDR3 is made up of 13 amino acids. CDR3 sequence reads: CASRRTGGNEQFF. The CDR3 DNA reads TGTGCCAGCAGACGAACAGGGGGCAATGAGCAGTTCTTC.

V usage is TRBV6-5 and J usage is TRBJ1-4; TRBD1 is a possible D gene (5 bases). V was pared by 3 bases and J by 5 bases, with 13 bases between. There are 15 residues in the CDR3. Germline V gene sequence: CDR1 MNHEY, CDR2 SVGAGI. In nucleotides, the CDR3 is TGTGCCAGCAGTTATGGTGGCAGGGTAAATGAAAAACTGTTTTTT. Encoded protein: CASSYGGRVNEKLFF.

The CDR3 spells CASSPLAGSYNEQFF. In DNA, the CDR3 is TGTGCCAGCTCACCACTAGCGGGATCCTACAATGAGCAGTTCTTC. The chain has TRBV18 and TRBJ2-1; 8 bases align to TRBD2. The germline V gene encodes CDR1 KGHSH and CDR2 LQKENI. This CDR3 has 15 residues. The ends lost 1 base at V and 1 base at J; junction bases unmatched: 0. The full variable domain, rest sourced from reference TRBV18 and TRBJ2-1, is NAGVMQNPRHLVRRRGQEARLRCSPMKGHSHVYWYRQLPEEGLKFMVYLQKENIIDESGMPKERFSAEFPKEGPSILRIQQVVRGDSAAYFCASSPLAGSYNEQFFGPGTRLTVL.

The sample holds a few counts of this clone. The chain is built from TRBV20-1 and TRBJ2-7; D gene ambiguous. Germline CDR1 DFQATT, CDR2 SNEGSKA (reference sequence). The V and J ends lost 3 bases and 5 bases respectively, with 8 bases between them. CDR3 length: 11 amino acids. The CDR3 DNA reads as TGCAGTGCTAGCCGGCCTAACGAGCAGTACTTC. Its protein product is CSASRPNEQYF.

CDR3 region: CASSAFDQTGAGNTIYF. The CDR3 bases are TGTGCCAGCTCAGCGTTTGACCAAACAGGGGCTGGAAACACCATATATTTT. The chain employs TRBV18 and TRBJ1-3; 7 bases are a match to TRBD1. The CDR3 loop spans 17 amino acids. CDR1 and CDR2 from the germline V gene are KGHSH and LQKENI. Trimming removed 5 bases from V and 2 bases from J; junction bases left unmatched: 12.

This clone was detected only once. CDR3 loop: CASSPPTGGNTGELFF. CDR3 nucleotides: TGTGCCAGCTCACCACCAACGGGGGGGAACACCGGGGAGCTGTTTTTT. The gene calls are TRBV18 and TRBJ2-2, with 7 bases matching TRBD2. This CDR3 region has 16 residues. Germline lookup yields CDR1 KGHSH and CDR2 LQKENI. J was trimmed by 1 base and V by 0 bases; bases with no gene match: 2.

The CDR3 reads CASSPQAAGGSDTQYF. CDR3 in DNA: TGTGCCAGCAGCCCCCAGGCAGCGGGGGGGTCAGATACGCAGTATTTT. The chain combines TRBV7-9 with TRBJ2-3, with 10 positions matching TRBD2. This CDR3 comprises 16 residues. Looked up from germline, CDR1 is SEHNR and CDR2 is FQNEAQ (reference sequence). J lost 4 bases, V lost 5 bases, and 9 bases had no gene match.

The V gene is TRBV20-1, the J gene TRBJ2-3; no firm D call. The CDR3 runs 11 residues. The V gene's germline CDR1 is DFQATT and CDR2 SNEGSKA (reference sequence). Trimming took off 4 bases at V and 11 bases at J, with 13 bases between the two ends. The CDR3 loop reads CSAMFTGQQYF. CDR3 nucleotides: TGCAGTGCTATGTTTACGGGCCAGCAGTATTTT.